This T cell receptor (beta chain) stems from a study of T cell responses to AZD1222 COVID-19 vaccine. Points on this clone: Its antigen is not known.

The CDR3 is made up of 14 amino acids. V dropped 0 bases and J dropped 3 bases, with 8 bases sitting between them. Germline values: CDR1 ENHRY, CDR2 SYGVKD. Only in-frame clones appear in the TCRdb table, and some are missing; sequencing was by immunoSEQ multiplex PCR. The table includes about 46,000 clones, 70% to 90% detected once. Study results and caveats: Once two AZD1222 doses were given, Spike-specific TCR breadth and depth went up. Spike was spanned by vaccine-associated CD4 TCRs, which were dominant at 160-218 and 743-854. In the spike-specific TCR repertoire, nearly half reportedly target unmutated variant regions.

Specimen: peripheral blood, collected 28 days after the second AZD1222 dose. The V gene is TRBV10-3, the J gene TRBJ1-1; D ambiguous. The clonotype comes from an adult who received the AZD1222 COVID-19 vaccine. DNA for the CDR3: TGTGCCATCAGTGAGTCGTCGACGGACACTGAAGCTTTCTTT. Translated: CAISESSTDTEAFF.